The rows below give T cell receptor beta chains drawn from one sample of a study of early T cells in non-severe SARS-CoV-2 infection. TCRdb fed the 5' RACE reads into MiXCR, producing one record per CDR3 protein. The sample lists tens of thousands of distinct CDR3 sequences, around 12% occurring once. The sample comprised whole blood. These receptors came from an adult who was a healthcare worker with PCR-confirmed SARS-CoV-2 infection or an uninfected control (not recorded which). Both conserved end residues are part of each CDR3.

v_call cdr3_aa
TRBV10-2 CASSASQPGTDLYGYTF
TRBV6-5 CASSYLRDRDQAFF
TRBV4-3 CASSQDVDRGSPLHF
TRBV7-6 CASSSLPRESPYNEQFF
TRBV15 CTTSSPGGNTEAFF
TRBV7-9 CASSLDVADTQYF
TRBV4-3 CASSQEYSTEAFF
TRBV9 CASSVVGAGTNEQYF
TRBV18 CASSPGASARETQYF
TRBV7-2 CASSLGWAYNEQFF
TRBV20-1 CSASLAGAETQYF
TRBV16 CASSRTGTGGSVNEKLFF
TRBV5-6 CASSSQGTYQPQHF
TRBV18 CASSPRDVDNSPLHF
TRBV2 CASRARTDFDEQFF
TRBV20-1 CSARDVGVNTEAFF
TRBV5-1 CASRFGPGQGFEQYF
TRBV3-1 CASSQEVAGNGAFF
TRBV5-1 CASTQQETQYF
TRBV7-9 CASSLVGGDTEAFF
TRBV5-4 CASSSTRQLQGYTF
TRBV5-4 CASSLEGLLTPEAFF
TRBV21-1 CASSTGRTNEQFF
TRBV30 CAWSIGQGKFF